The 11 T cell receptor beta chains presented below share a single source sample, sequenced in a study of high-grade serous ovarian cancer treatment subgroups. The tumor samples were collected prior to definitive surgery or chemotherapy. Profiling relied on immunoSEQ multiplex PCR, and the TCRdb table lists in-frame clones only, not all of them. The sample contains roughly 10,000 clones, roughly two thirds of which appear only once. The sequenced material came from tumor tissue. The receptors stem from a human donor with high-grade serous ovarian cancer.

The chain employs TRBV30 and TRBJ2-7, with D uncertain. The CDR3 length is 12 residues. Germline CDR1 is GTSNPN and CDR2 is SVGIG (reference sequence). V lost 2 bases, J lost 1 base, and 6 bases lay in between. This chain's CDR3 is CAWSFTSYEQYF. In nucleotides, the CDR3 is TGTGCCTGGAGTTTTACTTCCTACGAGCAGTACTTC.

The V and J genes are TRBV27 and TRBJ2-5; 9 bases line up with TRBD2. Looked up from germline, CDR1 is MNHEY and CDR2 is SMNVEV (reference sequence). V was clipped by 2 bases and J by 5 bases; unmatched bases: 6. The CDR3 has 15 amino acids. The CDR3 reads CASSLTASGVETQYF. The DNA for the CDR3 is TGTGCCAGCAGTTTAACGGCTAGCGGGGTGGAGACCCAGTACTTC.

V gene TRBV5-8 combines with J gene TRBJ1-1; D gene ambiguous. V lost 5 bases and J lost 5, with 13 bases in between. The CDR3 totals 13 residues. CDR1 SGHTS and CDR2 YDEGEE come from the germline V gene. The CDR3: CASSLAGQTEAFF. The CDR3 coding sequence is TGTGCCAGCAGTTTAGCCGGGCAGACTGAAGCTTTCTTT.

J is TRBJ1-2 and V is TRBV6-5; D perhaps matches TRBD1 (5 bases). The CDR3 runs 15 residues. Looked up from germline, CDR1 is MNHEY and CDR2 is SVGAGI. V lost 6 bases to trimming and J lost 0 bases, with 14 bases between them. For the CDR3, the DNA is TGTGCCAGCAGCTTCGGGGCATTTTCTAACTATGGCTACACCTTC. Residues: CASSFGAFSNYGYTF.

The table lists this clone with a count of one. The J gene is TRBJ1-1, the V gene TRBV7-3, with TRBD1 matching 8 bases. The CDR3 runs to 14 residues. The J segment lost 3 bases and the V segment lost 5 bases, leaving 5 bases of the junction unmatched. The germline CDR1 and CDR2 sequences are SGHTA and FQGTGA. The CDR3 DNA reads as TGTGCCAGCAGCCCCGAGGACAGGGACACTGAAGCTTTCTTT. It specifies CASSPEDRDTEAFF.

This clone showed up just once. The rearrangement uses TRBV28 and TRBJ2-2, with 7 positions matching TRBD1. V lost 7 bases and J lost 5; bases outside the gene matches: 13. This CDR3 spans 16 amino acids. Germline-derived CDR1 and CDR2 are MDHEN and SYDVKM. CDR3 DNA: TGTGCCAGCAACTCACCAGAGGGGGCTAAAACCGGGGAGCTGTTTTTT. It yields the protein CASNSPEGAKTGELFF.

In nucleotides, the CDR3 is TGTGCCTGGAGTACGGGACTAGGTGAGCAGTTCTTC. Amino acid sequence: CAWSTGLGEQFF. The rearrangement links TRBV30 to TRBJ2-1, with 8 bases that match TRBD2. The junction had 3 bases not matched to a gene; V was cut back by 2 bases and J by 9 bases. Germline V gene lookup returns CDR1 GTSNPN and CDR2 SVGIG (reference sequence). The CDR3 consists of 12 residues.

This clone was seen a handful of times. Germline is not matched at one junction end, which may reflect a read error. The chain links TRBV5-4 to TRBJ2-7, with D tentatively TRBD1 (5 bases). The CDR3 contains 13 residues. Germline CDR1 is SGHNT and CDR2 is YYREEE (reference sequence). CDR3 in amino acids: CASSHEDTYEQYF. CDR3 DNA: TGCGCCAGCAGCCATGAGGACACCTACGAGCAGTACTTC.

The V call is TRBV7-9, the J call TRBJ2-7, with D perhaps assigned TRBD1 or TRBD2 (5 bases each). Trimming cost V 5 bases and J 2 bases, with 10 bases left between them. This CDR3 has 13 residues. The V gene's germline CDR1 is SEHNR and CDR2 FQNEAQ (reference sequence). CDR3: CASSRGRTYEQYF. The CDR3 region has the DNA TGTGCCAGCAGCCGGGGACGGACCTACGAGCAGTACTTC.

This clone was seen once. The chain recombines TRBV13 with TRBJ2-3; 10 nucleotides align to TRBD2. This CDR3 is 17 amino acids long. Germline lookup yields CDR1 PRHDT and CDR2 FYEKMQ (reference sequence). V dropped 5 bases and J dropped 3; count of bases not matched to a gene: 11. CDR3 nucleotides: TGTGCCAGCAGCCCCGACTGGACTAGCGGACGGACAGATACGCAGTATTTT. This sequence encodes CASSPDWTSGRTDTQYF.

Here the CDR3 DNA reads TGTGCCAGCACCACCGGACTAGCGGGAAACTACGAGCAGTACTTC. Translating gives CASTTGLAGNYEQYF. The V and J genes are TRBV7-2 and TRBJ2-7, with 12 bases aligning to TRBD2. With 7 bases clipped from V and 3 bases from J, the junction kept 7 bases outside the gene matches. CDR3 length: 15 residues. The germline V gene has CDR1 SGHTA and CDR2 FQGNSA. Variable domain in full (rest from reference TRBV7-2 and TRBJ2-7): GAGVSQSPSNKVTEKGKDVELRCDPISGHTALYWYRQSLGQGLEFLIYFQGNSAPDKSGLPSDRFSAERTGGSVSTLTIQRTQQEDSAVYLCASTTGLAGNYEQYFGPGTRLTVT.